This TCR beta chain originates from a study of blood T cell repertoires in COVID-19 (dated by TCRdb to 2018 to 2021). About the full investigation: Samples covering the acute and convalescent phases of COVID-19 were provided by collaborators in the United States, Italy and Spain. Subjects who had been exposed to COVID-19, were actively infected with it, or had recovered from it provided the deeply sampled blood TCRbeta repertoires that made up the dataset. The material from the prospective study consisted of cDNA or gDNA derived from T cells, B-cell-depleted T cells, or PBMCs. The samples were drawn from two sources: the first 160 participants of the ongoing ImmuneRACE study, and 1,000 to 1,500 subjects contributed by 6 global collaborators. A de-identified subject ID, COVID-19 status, age in years and sex were almost always included in the sample metadata. The repertoires were made available in a free public database intended to serve as a resource for research on the immune response to SARS-CoV-2. Where available, HLA class I and class II types were taken from metadata supplied by the sample provider and were not determined by assay-based typing.

As to this clone: Its antigen is currently not known. Qualities for individual bases were not recorded, and no much larger clone is one base off.

General conclusions and limits of the study: Clinical and demographic metadata were provided uncurated, with the amount varying by source and participant.

Each collaborating institution followed its own protocols to collect whole blood in K2EDTA tubes. Collaborator samples were shipped for TCRbeta analysis as frozen whole blood, isolated PBMCs, or DNA extracted from either sample type. V ends up 4 bases short and J 3 bases short, with an unmatched junction base count of 8. CDR1 and CDR2 were assigned from the germline V gene as MGHRA and YSYEKL. The CDR3 has 17 amino acids, counting the end cysteine and phenylalanine. Only the CDR3 portion is preserved as DNA: 51 bases, with reading frame beginning at the first base. The immunoSEQ Assay, a bias-controlled multiplex PCR, was used to amplify TCRbeta CDR3 regions from genomic DNA. Under the source paper's analysis protocol: Within the assay, amplification of reference gene primers was used to estimate how many nucleated cells each sample contained. To quantify the absolute abundance of each unique TCRbeta CDR3 rearrangement, sequence reads were collapsed and filtered. For each sample, productive Simpson clonality was calculated by taking the square root of Simpson's diversity index across productive rearrangements. Imported from immuneACCESS, the table was reduced by TCRdb to in-frame sequences with V and J called. These copies leave out some clones; in studies compared against another copy, an unresolved V gene accounts for under half, and the cause of the remainder is not known. The V and J calls and clone size were taken over from that table, and D and trimming were inferred from the DNA. Present in this sample are 110,000 or so clones, around 84% of which were seen just once. The ten largest clones add up to under 9.5% of the sample.

The sequenced sample consisted of peripheral blood. The TCR comes from a woman aged 40 to 50 with acute or convalescent COVID-19. The sequence links TRBV4-1 to TRBJ2-2; a stretch of 10 junction bases matches TRBD2. The encoded CDR3 is CASSRVAGGIDTGELFF. Read as DNA, the sequence is TGCGCCAGCAGCCGCGTAGCGGGGGGCATAGACACCGGGGAGCTGTTTTTT.